A single sample is the source of the 17 T cell receptor beta chains below, sequenced in a study of T cell responses to AZD1222 COVID-19 vaccine. Generated by immunoSEQ multiplex PCR, the TCRdb table keeps only in-frame clones and is missing some. The repertoire holds some 130,000 clones, with roughly 85% as singletons. The sequenced sample was peripheral blood, obtained on day 0 of AZD1222 vaccination. Receptors were obtained from an adult in good health.

This chain connects TRBV7-2 to TRBJ2-7, with D tentatively TRBD2 (6 bases). Germline V gene lookup returns CDR1 SGHTA and CDR2 FQGNSA. The CDR3 has 14 residues. V dropped 5 bases and J dropped 2 bases, with 13 bases sitting between them. Here the CDR3 reads CASSTKTGAYEQYF. The CDR3 DNA reads as TGTGCCAGCAGCACCAAAACGGGGGCCTACGAGCAGTACTTC.

This clone appeared once. V gene TRBV7-2 combines with J gene TRBJ2-7; D is perhaps TRBD2 (6 bases). V was pared by 5 bases and J by 7 bases, with 12 bases between. The CDR3 totals 12 residues. Germline CDR1 reads SGHTA; CDR2 reads FQGNSA. The CDR3 protein is CASSPSGVEQYF. CDR3 in DNA: TGTGCCAGCAGCCCCTCGGGAGTGGAGCAGTACTTC.

The chain couples TRBV29-1 to TRBJ2-7; 10 positions match TRBD2. The length of the CDR3 is 12 residues. Germline lookup yields CDR1 SQVTM and CDR2 ANQGSEA. The V and J ends lost 2 bases and 9 bases, in that order; junction bases with no gene match: 4. The CDR3 loop reads CSVEIPSGGQYF. The CDR3 DNA reads as TGCAGCGTTGAAATCCCTAGCGGGGGGCAGTACTTC.

At least ten counts were recorded for this clone. This sequence joins TRBV5-6 and TRBJ1-6; 9 bases fit TRBD1. The CDR3 is 14 residues long. Trimming took 4 bases from V and 7 from J; bases not matched to a gene: 3. CDR1 SGHDT and CDR2 YYEEEE come from the germline V gene. CDR3 DNA: TGTGCCAGCAGCGTGGGACAGGGAAATTCACCCCTCCACTTT. Protein sequence: CASSVGQGNSPLHF. The full variable domain, rest sourced from reference TRBV5-6 and TRBJ1-6, is DAGVTQSPTHLIKTRGQQVTLRCSPKSGHDTVSWYQQALGQGPQFIFQYYEEEERQRGNFPDRFSGHQFPNYSSELNVNALLLGDSALYLCASSVGQGNSPLHFGNGTRLTVT.

The chain combines TRBV27 with TRBJ1-2; 8 bases fit TRBD1. Germline CDR1 MNHEY, CDR2 SMNVEV (reference sequence). V was clipped by 6 bases and J by 1 base; unmatched bases: 4. CDR3 length equals 14 residues. CDR3 loop: CASSTDRVNYGYTF. CDR3 nucleotides: TGTGCCAGCAGCACGGACAGGGTTAACTATGGCTACACCTTC.

V and J are TRBV6-2 or TRBV6-3 and TRBJ1-6; no clear D. V was shortened by 5 bases and J by 12 bases, with 17 bases between the two germline ends. The germline V gene has CDR1 MNHEY and CDR2 SVGEGT. CDR3 length equals 14 residues. The CDR3 nucleotides read TGTGCCAGCAGTAACCCAATTGGGTTTGGACCCCTCCACTTT. As protein: CASSNPIGFGPLHF.

The V gene is TRBV11-2, the J gene TRBJ2-1, with 12 bases matching TRBD2. This CDR3 has 16 amino acids. Germline lookup yields CDR1 SGHAT and CDR2 FQNNGV. V was clipped by 5 bases and J by 10 bases; unmatched bases: 12. For the CDR3, the DNA is TGTGCCAGCAGCCAATTTTTCGAGACTAGCGGGGGAGAGCAGTTCTTC. It encodes CASSQFFETSGGEQFF.

This chain connects TRBV2 to TRBJ1-5, with 9 nucleotides matching TRBD1. The CDR3 consists of 15 residues. V lost 1 base and J lost 6; bases outside the gene matches: 4. Germline lookup yields CDR1 SNHLY and CDR2 FYNNEI. CDR3: CASSEDGTGTQPQHF. CDR3 nucleotide sequence: TGTGCCAGCAGTGAAGACGGGACAGGGACTCAGCCCCAGCATTTT.

The chain employs TRBV28 and TRBJ1-1; 12 bases are shared with TRBD1. The CDR3 loop spans 19 amino acids. V shed 2 bases, J shed 5 bases, and the junction held 15 bases outside the gene matches. CDR1 is MDHEN, CDR2 SYDVKM, per germline. CDR3: CASSLRPGTGGIFGTEAFF. CDR3 coding DNA: TGTGCCAGCAGTTTAAGGCCCGGGACAGGGGGCATCTTCGGGACTGAAGCTTTCTTT.

This chain uses TRBV5-1 with TRBJ1-4, with a possible D match to TRBD1 (6 bases). The V gene's germline CDR1 is SGHRS and CDR2 YFSETQ. V gave up 2 bases and J gave up 3 bases, with 11 bases separating them. The CDR3 sequence is 15 residues long. CDR3 DNA sequence: TGCGCCAGCAGCTTAACAGGGACGCCTAATGAAAAACTGTTTTTT. It specifies CASSLTGTPNEKLFF.

This sequence joins TRBV24-1 and TRBJ1-1; the match to TRBD1 covers 9 bases. The V gene's germline CDR1 is KGHDR and CDR2 SFDVKD. The CDR3 runs 16 residues. Losses at the gene ends were 4 bases for V and 7 bases for J; bases not matched to a gene: 12. The CDR3 bases are TGTGCCACCAGTGACCAAACGGACAGGGGAGGAGGTGAAGCTTTCTTT. This codes for CATSDQTDRGGGEAFF.

J is TRBJ2-7 and V is TRBV19; 11 bases agree with TRBD2. This CDR3 is built from 16 residues. The germline CDR1 and CDR2 sequences are LNHDA and SQIVND (reference sequence). V was clipped by 6 bases and J by 4 bases; unmatched bases: 11. The CDR3 region is CASSPIRLAGTYEQYF. The CDR3 region has the DNA TGTGCCAGTAGCCCAATAAGACTAGCGGGAACTTACGAGCAGTACTTC.

The rearrangement joins TRBV7-2 to TRBJ2-1, with TRBD2 matching over 10 bases. Germline V lookup: CDR1 SGHTA, CDR2 FQGNSA. The CDR3 sequence is 15 residues long. V lost 5 bases to trimming and J lost 4 bases; unmatched junction nucleotides: 5. The CDR3 DNA reads TGTGCCAGCAGCCACGGACTAGCGGCTTACAATGAGCAGTTCTTC. It codes for CASSHGLAAYNEQFF.

The rearrangement links TRBV6-1 to TRBJ1-1, with 9 bases fitting TRBD1. Germline trimming cut 4 bases from V and 0 bases from J; bases unmatched to any gene: 6. Germline values: CDR1 MNHNS, CDR2 SASEGT. This CDR3 spans 16 amino acids. DNA of the CDR3: TGTGCCAGCAGTGCTCCGGGACAGGGAGTGAACACTGAAGCTTTCTTT. Translation: CASSAPGQGVNTEAFF.

The genes are TRBV19 and TRBJ2-7; TRBD2 matches 7 bases. The CDR3 is 15 amino acids. The trim removed 1 base at V and 5 bases at J, leaving 8 bases unmatched. Looked up from germline, CDR1 is LNHDA and CDR2 is SQIVND (reference sequence). The CDR3 DNA reads as TGTGCCAGTAGTATAGGTGGCGGGAGCTTCAACGAGCAGTACTTC. Translation gives CASSIGGGSFNEQYF.

The chain combines TRBV28 with TRBJ1-2; 7 nucleotides agree with TRBD1. The CDR3 spans 18 residues. Germline trimming cut 5 bases from V and 1 base from J; bases unmatched to any gene: 16. Germline V gives CDR1 MDHEN, CDR2 SYDVKM. The CDR3 DNA reads TGTGCCAGCAGTGCGCCCGGGACAGAGAAATACCGTAACTATGGCTACACCTTC. Protein: CASSAPGTEKYRNYGYTF.

The chain joins TRBV19 to TRBJ1-1, with TRBD1 matching 7 bases. The CDR3 sequence is 15 residues long. V lost 8 bases, J lost 3 bases, and 12 bases stayed unmatched. Germline V gives CDR1 LNHDA, CDR2 SQIVND (reference sequence). Here the CDR3 DNA reads TGTGCCAGTGGAAAGACAGGGATGGGGCACACTGAAGCTTTCTTT. Translating it yields CASGKTGMGHTEAFF.